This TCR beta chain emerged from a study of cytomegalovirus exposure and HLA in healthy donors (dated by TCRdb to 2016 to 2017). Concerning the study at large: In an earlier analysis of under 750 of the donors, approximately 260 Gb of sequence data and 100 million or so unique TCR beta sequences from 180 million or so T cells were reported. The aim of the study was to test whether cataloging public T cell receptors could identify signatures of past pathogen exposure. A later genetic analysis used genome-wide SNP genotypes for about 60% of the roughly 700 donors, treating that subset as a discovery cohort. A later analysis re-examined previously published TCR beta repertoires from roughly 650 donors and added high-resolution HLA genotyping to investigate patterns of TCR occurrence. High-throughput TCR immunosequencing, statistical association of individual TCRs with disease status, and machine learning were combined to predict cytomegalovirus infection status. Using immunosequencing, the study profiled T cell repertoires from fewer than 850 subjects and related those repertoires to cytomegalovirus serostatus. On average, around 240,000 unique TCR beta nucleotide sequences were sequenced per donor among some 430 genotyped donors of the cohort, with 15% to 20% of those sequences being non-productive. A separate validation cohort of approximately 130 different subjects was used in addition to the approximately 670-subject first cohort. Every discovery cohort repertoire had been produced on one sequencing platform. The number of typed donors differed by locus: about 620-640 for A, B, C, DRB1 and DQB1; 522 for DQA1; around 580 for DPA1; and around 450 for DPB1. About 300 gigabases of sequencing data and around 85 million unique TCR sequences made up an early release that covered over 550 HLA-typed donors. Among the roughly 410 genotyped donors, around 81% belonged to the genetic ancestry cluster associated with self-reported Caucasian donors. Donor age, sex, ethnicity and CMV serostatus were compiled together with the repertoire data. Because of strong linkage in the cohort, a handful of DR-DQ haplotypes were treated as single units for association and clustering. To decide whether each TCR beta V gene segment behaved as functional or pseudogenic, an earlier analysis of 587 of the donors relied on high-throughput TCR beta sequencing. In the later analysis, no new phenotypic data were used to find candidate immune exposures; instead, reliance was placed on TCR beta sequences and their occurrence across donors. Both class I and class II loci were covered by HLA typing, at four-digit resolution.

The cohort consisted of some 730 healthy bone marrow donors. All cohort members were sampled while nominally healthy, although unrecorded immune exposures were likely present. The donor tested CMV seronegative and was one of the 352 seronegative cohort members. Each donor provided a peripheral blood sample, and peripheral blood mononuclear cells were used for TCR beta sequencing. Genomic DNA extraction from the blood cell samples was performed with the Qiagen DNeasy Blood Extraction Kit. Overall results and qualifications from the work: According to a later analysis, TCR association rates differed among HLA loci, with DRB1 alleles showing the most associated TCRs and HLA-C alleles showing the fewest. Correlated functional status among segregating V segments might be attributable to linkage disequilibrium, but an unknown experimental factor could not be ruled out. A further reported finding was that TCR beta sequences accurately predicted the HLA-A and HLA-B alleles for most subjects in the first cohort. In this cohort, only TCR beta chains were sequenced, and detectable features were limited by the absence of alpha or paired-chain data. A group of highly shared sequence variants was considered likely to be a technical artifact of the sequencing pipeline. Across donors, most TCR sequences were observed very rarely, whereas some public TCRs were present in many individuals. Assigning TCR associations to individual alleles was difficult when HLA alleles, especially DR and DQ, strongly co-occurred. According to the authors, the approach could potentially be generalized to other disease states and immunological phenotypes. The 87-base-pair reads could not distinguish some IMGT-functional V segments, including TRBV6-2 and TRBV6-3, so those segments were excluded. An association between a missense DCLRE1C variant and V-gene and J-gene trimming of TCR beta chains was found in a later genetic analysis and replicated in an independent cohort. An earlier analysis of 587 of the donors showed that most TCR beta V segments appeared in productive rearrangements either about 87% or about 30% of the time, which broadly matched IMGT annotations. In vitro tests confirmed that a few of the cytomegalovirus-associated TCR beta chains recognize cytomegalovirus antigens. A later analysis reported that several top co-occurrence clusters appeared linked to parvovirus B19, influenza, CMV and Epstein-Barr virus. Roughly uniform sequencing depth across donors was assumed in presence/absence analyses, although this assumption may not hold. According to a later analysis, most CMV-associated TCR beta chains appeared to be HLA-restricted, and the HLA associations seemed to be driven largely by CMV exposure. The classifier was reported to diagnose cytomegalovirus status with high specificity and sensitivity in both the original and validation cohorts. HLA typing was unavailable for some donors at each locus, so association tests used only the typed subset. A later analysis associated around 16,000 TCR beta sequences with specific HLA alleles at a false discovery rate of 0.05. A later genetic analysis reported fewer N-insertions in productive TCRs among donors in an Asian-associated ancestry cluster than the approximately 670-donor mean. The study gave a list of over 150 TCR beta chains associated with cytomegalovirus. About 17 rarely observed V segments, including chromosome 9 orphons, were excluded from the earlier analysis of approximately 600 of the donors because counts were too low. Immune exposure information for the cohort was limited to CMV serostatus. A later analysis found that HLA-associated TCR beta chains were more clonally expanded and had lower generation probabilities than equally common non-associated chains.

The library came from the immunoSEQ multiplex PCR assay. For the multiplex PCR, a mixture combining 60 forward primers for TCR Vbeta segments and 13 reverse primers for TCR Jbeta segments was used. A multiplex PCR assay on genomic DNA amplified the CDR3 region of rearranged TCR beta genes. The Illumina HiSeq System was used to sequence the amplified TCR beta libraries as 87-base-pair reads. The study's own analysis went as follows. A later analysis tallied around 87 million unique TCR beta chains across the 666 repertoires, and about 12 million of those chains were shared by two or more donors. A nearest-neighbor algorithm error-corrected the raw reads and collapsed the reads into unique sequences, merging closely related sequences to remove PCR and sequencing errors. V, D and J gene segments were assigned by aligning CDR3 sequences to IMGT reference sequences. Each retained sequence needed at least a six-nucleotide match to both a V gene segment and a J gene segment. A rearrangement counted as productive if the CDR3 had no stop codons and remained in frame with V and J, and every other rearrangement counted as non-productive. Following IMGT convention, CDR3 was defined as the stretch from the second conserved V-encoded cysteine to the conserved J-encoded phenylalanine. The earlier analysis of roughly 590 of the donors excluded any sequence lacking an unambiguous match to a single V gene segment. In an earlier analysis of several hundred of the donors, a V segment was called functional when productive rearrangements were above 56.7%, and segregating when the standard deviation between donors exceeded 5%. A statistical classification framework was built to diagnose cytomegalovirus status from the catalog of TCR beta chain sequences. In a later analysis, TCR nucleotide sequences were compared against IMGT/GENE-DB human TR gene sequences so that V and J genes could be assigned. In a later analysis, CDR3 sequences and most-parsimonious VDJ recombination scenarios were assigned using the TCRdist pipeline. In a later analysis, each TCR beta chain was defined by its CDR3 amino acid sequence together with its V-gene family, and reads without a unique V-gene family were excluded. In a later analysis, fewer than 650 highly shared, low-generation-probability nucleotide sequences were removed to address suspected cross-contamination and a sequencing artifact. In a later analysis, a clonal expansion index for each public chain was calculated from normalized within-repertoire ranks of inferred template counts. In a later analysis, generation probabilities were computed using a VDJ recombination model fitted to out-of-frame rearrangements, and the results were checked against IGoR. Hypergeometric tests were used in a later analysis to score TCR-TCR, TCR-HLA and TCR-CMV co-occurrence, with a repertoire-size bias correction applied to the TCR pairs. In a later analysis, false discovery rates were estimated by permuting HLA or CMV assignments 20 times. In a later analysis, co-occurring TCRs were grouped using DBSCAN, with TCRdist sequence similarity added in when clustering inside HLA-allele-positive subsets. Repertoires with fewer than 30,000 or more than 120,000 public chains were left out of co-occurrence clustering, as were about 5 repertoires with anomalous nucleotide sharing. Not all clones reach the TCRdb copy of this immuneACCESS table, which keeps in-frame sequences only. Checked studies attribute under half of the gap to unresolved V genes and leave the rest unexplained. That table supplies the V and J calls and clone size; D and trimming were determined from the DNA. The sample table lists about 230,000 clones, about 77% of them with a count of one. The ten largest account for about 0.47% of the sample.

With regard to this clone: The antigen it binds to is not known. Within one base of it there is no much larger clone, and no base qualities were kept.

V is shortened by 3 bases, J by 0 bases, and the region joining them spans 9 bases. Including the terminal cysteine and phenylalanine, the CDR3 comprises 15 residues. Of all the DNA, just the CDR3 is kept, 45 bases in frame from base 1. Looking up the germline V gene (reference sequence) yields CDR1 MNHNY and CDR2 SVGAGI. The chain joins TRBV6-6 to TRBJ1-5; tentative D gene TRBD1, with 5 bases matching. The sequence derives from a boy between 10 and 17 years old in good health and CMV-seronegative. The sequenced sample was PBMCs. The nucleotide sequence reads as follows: TGTGCCAGCAGTTATCGGGGGGTTAGCAATCAGCCCCAGCATTTT. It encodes CASSYRGVSNQPQHF.